Each of the 3 T cell receptor beta chains below was sequenced from the same sample in a study of CD8 T cells in Susac syndrome (dated by TCRdb to between 2019 and 2020). Library preparation employed the immunoSEQ multiplex PCR assay. RNA was extracted using the RNeasy kit, and about 0.45 to 1 ug of the RNA was reverse transcribed with random hexamers. TCRdb reworked the public reads: Q25 trimming with fastp, MiXCR clone assembly, productive beta chains retained. Merged by CDR3 protein, the rows form single entries marked with the most common genes and DNA. This sample holds about 100,000 distinct CDR3 sequences; nearly 97% were observed only once. Of the sample, 0.3% is held by the ten largest clones. Material: CD8+ T cells from PBMCs. The source of these receptors is a human donor with Susac syndrome.

The gene calls are TRBV18 and TRBJ2-3; the match to TRBD2 covers 9 bases. This CDR3 is 15 amino acids long. CDR1 is KGHSH and CDR2 is LQKENI in the germline V gene. V gave up 3 bases and J gave up 6 bases; unmatched junction bases: 7. DNA of the CDR3: TGTGCCAGCTCACCGGAACTAGCGGGTGAGGATACGCAGTATTTT. Translating it yields CASSPELAGEDTQYF.

A remark on this clonotype: An end of the junction differs from the germline gene, which may be a read error. V is TRBV18 and J is TRBJ2-2; 10 bases line up with TRBD2. In germline, CDR1 is KGHSH, CDR2 LQKENI. CDR3 size: 13 residues. The CDR3 bases are TGTGCCAGCTCACCAAGGCTAGCGGGGGACGCCCTTTTT. It encodes CASSPRLAGDALF.

The chain has TRBV29-1 and TRBJ2-3; D remains unclear. The germline V gene encodes CDR1 SQVTM and CDR2 ANQGSEA. The V and J ends lost 4 bases and 0 bases respectively, with 11 bases between them. The CDR3 loop spans 14 amino acids. CDR3 nucleotides: TGCAGCGTTGGTGGGATCTCTAGCACAGATACGCAGTATTTT. This sequence encodes CSVGGISSTDTQYF.